This TCR beta chain was identified during a study of blood T cell repertoires in COVID-19. Study background: COVID-19 samples, acute and convalescent, were from the United States, Italy and Spain. Sources were T cells, B-cell-depleted T cells, or PBMCs; the material itself was cDNA or gDNA.

In the original processing: Estimated nucleated cell counts came from reference gene primer amplification. Produced via immunoSEQ multiplex PCR; TCRdb's table is partial and in-frame only. That table supplies the V and J calls and clone size; D and trimming were determined from the DNA. The sample shows 100,000 or so clones, around 91% of them seen only once. The sequencing sample was made of peripheral blood. The source of this sequence is a woman aged 80 or over with acute or convalescent COVID-19.

The CDR3 sequence: CASSYFTGGVTSGEQYF. The CDR3 region has the DNA TGCGCCAGCAGCTATTTTACCGGGGGGGTAACAAGCGGCGAGCAGTACTTC. This chain uses TRBV5-1 with TRBJ2-7; 8 bases are shared with TRBD2. With 3 bases clipped from V and 6 bases from J, the junction kept 17 bases outside the gene matches. CDR3 length: 17 residues. Germline V CDR1 and CDR2: SGHRS, YFSETQ.